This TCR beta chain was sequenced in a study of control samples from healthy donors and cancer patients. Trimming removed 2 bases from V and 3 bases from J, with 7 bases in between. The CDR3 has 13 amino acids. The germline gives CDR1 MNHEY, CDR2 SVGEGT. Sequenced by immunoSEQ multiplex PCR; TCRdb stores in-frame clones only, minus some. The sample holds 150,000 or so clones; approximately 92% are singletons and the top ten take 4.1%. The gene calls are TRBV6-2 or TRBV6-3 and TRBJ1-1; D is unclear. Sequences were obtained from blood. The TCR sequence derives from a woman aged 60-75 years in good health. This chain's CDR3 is CASSYMVDTEAFF. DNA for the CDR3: TGTGCCAGCAGTTACATGGTGGACACTGAAGCTTTCTTT.